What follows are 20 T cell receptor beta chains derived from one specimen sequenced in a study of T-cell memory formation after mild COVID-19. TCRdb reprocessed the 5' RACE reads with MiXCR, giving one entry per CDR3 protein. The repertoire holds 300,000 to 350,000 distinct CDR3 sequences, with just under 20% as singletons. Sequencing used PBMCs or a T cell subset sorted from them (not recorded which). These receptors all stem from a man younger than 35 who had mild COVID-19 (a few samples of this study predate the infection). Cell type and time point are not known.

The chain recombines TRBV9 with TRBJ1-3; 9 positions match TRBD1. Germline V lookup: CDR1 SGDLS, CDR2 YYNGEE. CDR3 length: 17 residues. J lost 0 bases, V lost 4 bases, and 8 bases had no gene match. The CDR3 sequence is CASSIAGTGRSGNTIYF. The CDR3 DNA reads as TGTGCCAGCAGCATCGCCGGGACAGGGCGCTCTGGAAACACCATATATTTT. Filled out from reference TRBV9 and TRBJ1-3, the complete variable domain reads DSGVTQTPKHLITATGQRVTLRCSPRSGDLSVYWYQQSLDQGLQFLIQYYNGEERAKGNILERFSAQQFPDLHSELNLSSLELGDSALYFCASSIAGTGRSGNTIYFGEGSWLTVV.

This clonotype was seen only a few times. DNA of the CDR3: TGTGCCAGCAGTTACTCGCTACAGGAGTACCAGCCCCAGCATTTT. Protein: CASSYSLQEYQPQHF. The chain couples TRBV6-2 or TRBV6-3 to TRBJ1-5, with D tentatively TRBD1 (5 bases). Germline V gene sequence: CDR1 MNHEY, CDR2 SVGEGT. Trimming stripped 0 bases from V and 7 bases from J, with 13 bases between. The CDR3 contains 15 residues.

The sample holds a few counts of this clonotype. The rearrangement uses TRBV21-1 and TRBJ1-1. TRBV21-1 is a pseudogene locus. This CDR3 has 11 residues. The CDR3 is CASRAGAEAFF. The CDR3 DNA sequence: TGTGCCAGCAGGGCCGGAGCTGAAGCTTTCTTT.

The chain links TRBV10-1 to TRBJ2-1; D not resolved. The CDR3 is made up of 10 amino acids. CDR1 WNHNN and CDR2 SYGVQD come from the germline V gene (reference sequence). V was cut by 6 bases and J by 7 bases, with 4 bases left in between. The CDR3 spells CASRKNEQFF. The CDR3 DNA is TGCGCCAGCAGAAAGAATGAGCAGTTCTTC.

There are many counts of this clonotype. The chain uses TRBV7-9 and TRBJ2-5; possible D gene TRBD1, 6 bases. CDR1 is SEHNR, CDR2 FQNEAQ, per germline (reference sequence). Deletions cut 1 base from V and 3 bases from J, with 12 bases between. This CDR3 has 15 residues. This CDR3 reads CASSLGQDLEETQYF. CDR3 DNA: TGTGCCAGCAGCTTAGGACAGGACCTTGAAGAGACCCAGTACTTC.

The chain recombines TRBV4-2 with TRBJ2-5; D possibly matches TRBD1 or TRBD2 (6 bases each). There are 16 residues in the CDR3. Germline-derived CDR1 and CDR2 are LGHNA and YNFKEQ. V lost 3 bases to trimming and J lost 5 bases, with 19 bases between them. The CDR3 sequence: CASSQGVEGGEETQYF. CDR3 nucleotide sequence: TGTGCCAGCAGCCAGGGTGTGGAGGGGGGCGAGGAGACCCAGTACTTC.

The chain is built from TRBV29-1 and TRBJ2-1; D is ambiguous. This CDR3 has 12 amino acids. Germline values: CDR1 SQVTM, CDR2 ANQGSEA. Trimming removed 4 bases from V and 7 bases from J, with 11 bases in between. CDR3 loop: CSVGSVRNEQFF. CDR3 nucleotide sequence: TGCAGCGTTGGTTCAGTCCGAAATGAGCAGTTCTTC.

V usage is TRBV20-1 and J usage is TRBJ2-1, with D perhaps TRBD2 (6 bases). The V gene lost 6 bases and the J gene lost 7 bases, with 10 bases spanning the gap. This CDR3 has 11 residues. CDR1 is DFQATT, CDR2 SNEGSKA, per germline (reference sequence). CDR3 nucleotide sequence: TGCAGTGCCCCACGGGGGAATGAGCAGTTCTTC. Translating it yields CSAPRGNEQFF.

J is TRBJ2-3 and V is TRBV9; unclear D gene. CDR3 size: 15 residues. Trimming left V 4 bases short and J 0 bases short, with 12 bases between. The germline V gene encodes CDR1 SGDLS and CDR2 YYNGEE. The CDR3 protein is CASSPHAVSTDTQYF. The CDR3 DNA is TGTGCCAGCAGCCCTCATGCGGTTAGCACAGATACGCAGTATTTT.

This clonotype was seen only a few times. The CDR3 here is CASSPGSWATQYF. CDR3 DNA sequence: TGTGCCAGCAGCCCTGGTTCCTGGGCGACCCAGTACTTC. The chain uses TRBV3-1 and TRBJ2-5, with unresolved D. Trimming took 4 bases from V and 7 from J, leaving 13 bases between them. This CDR3 is built from 13 residues. Germline V gives CDR1 LGHDT, CDR2 YNNKEL (reference sequence).

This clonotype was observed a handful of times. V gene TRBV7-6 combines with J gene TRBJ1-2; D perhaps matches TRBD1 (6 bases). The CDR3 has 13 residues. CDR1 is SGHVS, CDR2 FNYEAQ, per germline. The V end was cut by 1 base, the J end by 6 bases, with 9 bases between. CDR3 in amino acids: CASSLVQGDGYTF. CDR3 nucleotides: TGTGCCAGCAGCTTAGTACAGGGAGATGGCTACACCTTC.

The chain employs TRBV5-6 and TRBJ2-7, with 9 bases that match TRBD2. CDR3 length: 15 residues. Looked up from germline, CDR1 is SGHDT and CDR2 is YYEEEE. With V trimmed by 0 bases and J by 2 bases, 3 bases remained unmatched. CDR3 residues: CASSLGGGGAYEQYF. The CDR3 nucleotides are TGTGCCAGCAGCTTGGGTGGCGGGGGGGCCTACGAGCAGTACTTC.

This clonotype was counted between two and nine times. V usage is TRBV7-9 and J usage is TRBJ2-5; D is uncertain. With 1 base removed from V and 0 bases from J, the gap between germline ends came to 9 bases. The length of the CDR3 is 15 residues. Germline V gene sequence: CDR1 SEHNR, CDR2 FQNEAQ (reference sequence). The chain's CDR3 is CASSLVPVNQETQYF. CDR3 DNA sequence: TGTGCCAGCAGCTTAGTGCCCGTGAACCAAGAGACCCAGTACTTC.

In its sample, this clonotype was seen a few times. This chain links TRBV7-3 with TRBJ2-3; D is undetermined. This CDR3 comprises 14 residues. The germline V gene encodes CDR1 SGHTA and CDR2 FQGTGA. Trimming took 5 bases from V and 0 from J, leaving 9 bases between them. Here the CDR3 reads CASSPDTSTDTQYF. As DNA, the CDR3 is TGTGCCAGCAGCCCTGATACAAGCACAGATACGCAGTATTTT. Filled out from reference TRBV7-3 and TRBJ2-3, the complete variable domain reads GAGVSQTPSNKVTEKGKYVELRCDPISGHTALYWYRQSLGQGPEFLIYFQGTGAADDSGLPNDRFFAVRPEGSVSTLKIQRTERGDSAVYLCASSPDTSTDTQYFGPGTRLTVL.

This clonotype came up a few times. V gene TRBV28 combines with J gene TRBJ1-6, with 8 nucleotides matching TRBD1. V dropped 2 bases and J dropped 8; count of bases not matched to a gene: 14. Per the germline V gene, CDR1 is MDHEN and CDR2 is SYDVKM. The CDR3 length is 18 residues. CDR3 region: CASSLGGAQGALHSPLHF. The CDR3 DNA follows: TGTGCCAGCAGTTTAGGAGGGGCGCAGGGGGCGTTGCATTCACCCCTCCACTTT.

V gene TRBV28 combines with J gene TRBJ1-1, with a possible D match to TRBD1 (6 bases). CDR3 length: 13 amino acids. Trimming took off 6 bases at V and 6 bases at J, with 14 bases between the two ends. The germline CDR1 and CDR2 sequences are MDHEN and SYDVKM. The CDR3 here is CASSQQGGAEAFF. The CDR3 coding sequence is TGTGCCAGCAGCCAACAGGGTGGGGCTGAAGCTTTCTTT.

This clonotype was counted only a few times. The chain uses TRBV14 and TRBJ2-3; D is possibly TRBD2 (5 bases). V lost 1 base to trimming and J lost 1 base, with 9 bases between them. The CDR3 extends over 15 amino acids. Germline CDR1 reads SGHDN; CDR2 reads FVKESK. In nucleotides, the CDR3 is TGTGCCAGCAGCCAAGTGGCGCGGGGCACAGATACGCAGTATTTT. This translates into CASSQVARGTDTQYF.

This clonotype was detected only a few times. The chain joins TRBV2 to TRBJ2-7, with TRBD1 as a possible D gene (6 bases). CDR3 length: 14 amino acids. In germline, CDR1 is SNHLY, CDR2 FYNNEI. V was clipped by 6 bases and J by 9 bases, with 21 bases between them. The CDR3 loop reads CASSARTEPGGQYF. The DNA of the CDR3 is TGTGCCAGCAGCGCTCGGACAGAGCCTGGAGGGCAGTACTTC. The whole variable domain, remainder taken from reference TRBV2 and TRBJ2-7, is EPEVTQTPSHQVTQMGQEVILRCVPISNHLYFYWYRQILGQKVEFLVSFYNNEISEKSEIFDDQFSVERPDGSNFTLKIRSTKLEDSAMYFCASSARTEPGGQYFGPGTRLTVT.

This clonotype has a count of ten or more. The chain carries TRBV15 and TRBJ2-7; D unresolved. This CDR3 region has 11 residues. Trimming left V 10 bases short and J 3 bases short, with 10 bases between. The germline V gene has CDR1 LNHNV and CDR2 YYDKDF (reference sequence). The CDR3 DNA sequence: TGTGCCAACGCCCCGGGCTACGAGCAGTACGTC. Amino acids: CANAPGYEQYV.

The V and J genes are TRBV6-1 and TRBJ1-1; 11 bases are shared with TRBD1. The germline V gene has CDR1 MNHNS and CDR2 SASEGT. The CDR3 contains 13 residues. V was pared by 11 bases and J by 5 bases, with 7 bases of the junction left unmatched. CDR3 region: CAGGTGGKTEAFF. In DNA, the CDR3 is TGTGCCGGTGGGACAGGGGGTAAAACTGAAGCTTTCTTT.